The T cell receptor (beta chain) described here comes from a study of T-cell memory formation after mild COVID-19. TCRdb fed the 5' RACE reads into MiXCR, producing one record per CDR3 protein. The sample records about 180,000 distinct CDR3 sequences, 16% being singletons. Germline values: CDR1 KGHDR, CDR2 SFDVKD. V lost 3 bases to trimming and J lost 2 bases; unmatched junction nucleotides: 5. The CDR3 sequence is 16 residues long. The sequenced sample was PBMCs or a T cell subset sorted from them (not recorded which). The TCR was taken from an adult woman who had mild COVID-19 (a few samples of this study predate the infection). Cell type and time point are not known. The gene calls are TRBV24-1 and TRBJ2-3, with 9 positions matching TRBD2. The CDR3: CATSDRAGGPTDTQYF. The CDR3, as DNA: TGTGCCACCAGTGATAGAGCGGGAGGCCCCACAGATACGCAGTATTTT.